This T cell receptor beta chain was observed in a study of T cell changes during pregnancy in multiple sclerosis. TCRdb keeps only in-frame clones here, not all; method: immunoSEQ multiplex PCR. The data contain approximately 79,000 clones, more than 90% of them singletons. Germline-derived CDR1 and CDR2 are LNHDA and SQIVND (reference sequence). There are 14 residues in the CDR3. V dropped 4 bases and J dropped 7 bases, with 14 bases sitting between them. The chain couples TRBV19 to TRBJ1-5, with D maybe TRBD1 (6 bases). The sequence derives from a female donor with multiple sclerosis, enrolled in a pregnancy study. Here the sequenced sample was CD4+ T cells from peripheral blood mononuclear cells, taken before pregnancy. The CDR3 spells CASSTPGGLQPQHF. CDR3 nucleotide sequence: TGTGCCAGTAGTACCCCGGGGGGGCTGCAGCCCCAGCATTTT.